This is a list of T cell receptor beta chains from one sample in a study of blood T cells in healthy people across ages. A single record per CDR3 protein comes from TCRdb applying MiXCR to the 5' RACE reads. The sample shows about 1.8 million distinct CDR3 sequences, about 50% of them seen only once. The sequenced material came from blood. The receptor set was obtained from a middle-aged woman in good health. Both conserved end residues are part of each CDR3. Each record gives: CDR3 length, clone size, V gene, D gene, J gene, CDR3 protein, CDR3 DNA. The D gene is left open where the match is weak. Size is omitted from some rows. Given values are once, few, many or a class for expanded clones.

>16|-|TRBV29-1|TRBD1|TRBJ2-4
CSVEDRGARSQNIQYF
TGCAGCGTTGAGGACAGGGGCGCTCGTAGCCAAAACATTCAGTACTTC
>13|-|TRBV27|-|TRBJ1-1
CASSFDGNTEAFF
TGTGCCAGCAGTTTTGACGGAAACACTGAAGCTTTCTTT
>17|few|TRBV20-1|-|TRBJ1-2
CSASTFGHYPQNYGYTF
TGCAGTGCTAGCACCTTTGGACACTATCCCCAAAACTATGGCTACACCTTC
>15|-|TRBV6-5|-|TRBJ2-3
CASSYSIGQVDTQYF
TGTGCCAGCAGTTACTCGATCGGCCAAGTGGATACGCAGTATTTT
>16|-|TRBV24-1|-|TRBJ2-7
CATSETTGTQYNEQYF
TGTGCCACCAGTGAGACTACCGGGACACAGTACAATGAGCAGTACTTC
>14|-|TRBV15|TRBD1|TRBJ1-1
CATSSRQGVAEAFF
TGTGCCACCAGCAGCAGACAGGGGGTGGCTGAAGCTTTCTTT
>19|few|TRBV7-9|TRBD2|TRBJ2-1
CASSSPTSGGANNWDEQFF
TGTGCCAGCAGCTCACCGACTAGCGGGGGGGCCAATAATTGGGATGAGCAGTTCTTC
>16|-|TRBV27|TRBD2|TRBJ2-3
CASSLSRRGAADTQYF
TGTGCCAGCAGTTTATCGAGGCGGGGGGCAGCAGATACGCAGTATTTT
>18|-|TRBV7-2|-|TRBJ2-6
CASSLTYRAHPGANVLTF
TGTGCCAGCAGTTTAACTTACAGGGCCCACCCTGGGGCCAACGTCCTGACTTTC
>14|once|TRBV6-5|-|TRBJ2-5
CASTPQGTGGTQYF
TGTGCCAGCACCCCGCAGGGTACGGGTGGGACCCAGTACTTC
>15|-|TRBV13|-|TRBJ2-5
CASSTSHTSQETRYF
TGTGCCAGCAGCACGTCCCACACGTCCCAAGAGACCCGGTACTTC
>16|-|TRBV7-2|-|TRBJ2-3
CASSTPSGPATGTQYF
TGTGCCAGCAGCACCCCCTCCGGGCCAGCAACGGGTACGCAGTATTTT
>17|-|TRBV13|TRBD1|TRBJ2-2
CASSGDWDRANTGELFF
TGTGCCAGCAGCGGAGATTGGGACAGGGCGAACACCGGGGAGCTGTTTTTT
>14|-|TRBV9|-|TRBJ2-1
CASSVGDSAGEQFF
TGTGCCAGCAGCGTAGGCGATAGCGCGGGTGAGCAGTTCTTC
>19|-|TRBV18|TRBD2|TRBJ2-3
CASSRLAGGLPTTTDTQYF
TGTGCCAGCTCACGACTAGCGGGGGGGTTACCGACCACCACAGATACGCAGTATTTT
>18|-|TRBV27|TRBD1|TRBJ1-6
CASSPDRVSQFYNSPLHF
TGTGCCAGCAGCCCTGACAGGGTCTCCCAGTTTTATAATTCACCCCTCCACTTT
>19|few|TRBV20-1|-|TRBJ2-6
CSARTPGPGGYSGANVLTF
TGCAGTGCTAGGACTCCCGGACCCGGCGGATACTCTGGGGCCAACGTCCTGACTTTC
>14|-|TRBV12-3/TRBV12-4|TRBD2|TRBJ2-1
CARFGRGSYNEQFF
TGTGCCAGGTTCGGGCGGGGGTCCTACAATGAGCAGTTCTTC
>13|-|TRBV20-1|-|TRBJ2-3
CSVMTGRADTQYF
TGCAGTGTCATGACTGGGCGGGCAGATACGCAGTATTTT
>15|-|TRBV6-5|-|TRBJ1-2
CASSYGGPQEGGYTF
TGTGCCAGCAGTTACGGAGGGCCCCAGGAGGGAGGCTACACCTTC
>12|few|TRBV29-1|TRBD1|TRBJ2-1
CSGHDRGYEQFF
TGCAGCGGGCATGACAGGGGTTATGAGCAGTTCTTC
>16|-|TRBV4-2|-|TRBJ2-1
CASSHLDKGSYNEQFF
TGTGCCAGCAGCCACCTAGACAAAGGGTCGTACAATGAGCAGTTCTTC
>15|-|TRBV13|-|TRBJ2-7
CASSLVTGSSYEQYF
TGTGCCAGCAGCTTAGTCACGGGGAGCTCCTACGAGCAGTACTTC
>14|many|TRBV29-1|TRBD1|TRBJ2-5
CSVEDSGDRETQYF
TGCAGCGTTGAAGATTCCGGGGACAGGGAGACCCAGTACTTC
>15|once|TRBV2|TRBD1|TRBJ1-5
CASRGTGYSNQPQHF
TGTGCCAGCAGGGGGACAGGCTATAGCAATCAGCCCCAGCATTTT
>15|-|TRBV2|TRBD1|TRBJ2-7
CASSEVQGAAHEQYF
TGTGCCAGCAGTGAGGTTCAGGGGGCTGCTCACGAGCAGTACTTC
>15|few|TRBV7-2|TRBD1|TRBJ1-2
CASSQTGKPNYGYTF
TGTGCCAGCAGCCAGACAGGGAAACCTAACTATGGTTACACCTTC
>17|few|TRBV4-2|TRBD2|TRBJ2-5
CASSTQPRGGAFETQYF
TGTGCCAGCAGCACCCAACCTCGCGGGGGGGCGTTCGAGACCCAGTACTTC
>12|-|TRBV20-1|-|TRBJ2-3
CSATNDHNTQYF
TGCAGTGCGACCAATGACCACAATACGCAGTATTTT
>15|-|TRBV5-1|-|TRBJ2-7
CASSSASPISYEQYF
TGCGCCAGCAGCTCAGCGTCCCCCATATCCTACGAGCAGTACTTC
>15|few|TRBV15|-|TRBJ2-7
CATSRDEGSVYEQYF
TGTGCCACCAGCAGAGATGAGGGCAGTGTCTACGAGCAGTACTTC
>14|-|TRBV13|-|TRBJ2-5
CASSFGPSRETQYF
TGTGCCAGCAGCTTTGGACCATCTCGGGAGACCCAGTACTTC
>17|few|TRBV18|-|TRBJ2-5
CASSPPAGVLLVETQYF
TGTGCCAGCTCACCACCCGCAGGGGTCCTTCTCGTGGAGACCCAGTACTTC
>17|few|TRBV5-1|TRBD2|TRBJ2-3
CASSWGTSGDFTDTQYF
TGCGCCAGCAGCTGGGGGACTAGCGGGGATTTCACAGATACGCAGTATTTT
>15|-|TRBV11-2|TRBD1|TRBJ1-3
CASSLGTERGNTIYF
TGTGCCAGCAGCTTGGGGACAGAACGTGGAAACACCATATATTTT
>13|-|TRBV2|-|TRBJ2-1
CASSRQGQSEQFF
TGTGCCAGCAGTCGCCAAGGGCAATCGGAGCAGTTCTTC
>12|-|TRBV20-1|TRBD2|TRBJ2-4
CSAGDYLDIQYF
TGCAGTGCTGGGGACTATTTAGACATTCAGTACTTC
>17|-|TRBV2|-|TRBJ1-2
CASSTLSETADGDGYTF
TGTGCCAGCAGCACCCTATCGGAAACGGCGGACGGGGATGGCTACACCTTC
>12|-|TRBV24-1|-|TRBJ1-2
CATSDLVSGYTF
TGTGCCACCAGTGATTTAGTTAGTGGCTACACCTTC
>17|-|TRBV6-2/TRBV6-3|TRBD1|TRBJ2-6
CASSYSGQGTGANVLTF
TGCGCCAGCAGTTACTCGGGACAGGGCACGGGGGCCAACGTCCTGACTTTC
>14|-|TRBV14|TRBD1|TRBJ2-3
CASSQIGQGKTQYF
TGTGCCAGCAGCCAGATCGGACAGGGAAAAACGCAGTATTTT
>18|-|TRBV7-2|-|TRBJ1-1
CASSLRGMGNAWDTEAFF
TGCGCCAGCAGCTTGAGAGGGATGGGGAACGCCTGGGACACTGAAGCTTTCTTT
>16|once|TRBV4-2|TRBD1|TRBJ2-7
CASSRRGTGSFYEQYF
TGTGCCAGCAGCCGCAGAGGGACAGGGAGCTTCTACGAGCAGTACTTC
>15|-|TRBV29-1|TRBD2|TRBJ2-1
CSVEGYGGAWNEQFF
TGCAGCGTTGAAGGGTACGGGGGGGCATGGAATGAGCAGTTCTTC
>13|-|TRBV15|-|TRBJ1-4
CATSKRSNEKLFF
TGTGCCACCAGCAAAAGGTCTAATGAAAAACTGTTTTTT
>15|many|TRBV6-5|TRBD1|TRBJ2-5
CASSYRDRGQETQYF
TGTGCCAGCAGTTACCGGGACAGGGGGCAAGAGACCCAGTACTTC
>16|few|TRBV7-2|-|TRBJ2-3
CASSYSRGRSAGTQYF
TGTGCCAGCAGCTATAGCCGGGGGCGTAGCGCGGGTACGCAGTATTTT
>14|-|TRBV6-1|-|TRBJ2-7
CASSELIPEYEQYF
TGTGCCAGCAGTGAACTCATCCCCGAATACGAGCAGTACTTC
>15|-|TRBV10-3|TRBD1|TRBJ2-5
CAISEPGTGMETQYF
TGTGCCATCAGTGAGCCCGGGACAGGGATGGAGACCCAGTACTTC